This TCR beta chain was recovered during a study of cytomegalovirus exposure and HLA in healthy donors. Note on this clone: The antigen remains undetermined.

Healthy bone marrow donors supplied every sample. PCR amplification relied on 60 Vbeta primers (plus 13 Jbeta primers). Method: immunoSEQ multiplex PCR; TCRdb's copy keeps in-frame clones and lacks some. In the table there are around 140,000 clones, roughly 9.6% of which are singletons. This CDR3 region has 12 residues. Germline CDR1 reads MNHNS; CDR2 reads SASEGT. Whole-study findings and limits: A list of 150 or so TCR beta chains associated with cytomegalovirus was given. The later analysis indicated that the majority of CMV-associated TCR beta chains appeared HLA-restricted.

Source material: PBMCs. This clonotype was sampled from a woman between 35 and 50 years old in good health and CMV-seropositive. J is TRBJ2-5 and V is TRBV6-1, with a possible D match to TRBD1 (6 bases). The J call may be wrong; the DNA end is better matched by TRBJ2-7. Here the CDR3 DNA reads TGTGCCAGCAGTGCTACAGGGAACGAGCAGTACTTC. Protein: CASSATGNEQYF.